This TCR beta chain stems from a study of blood T cell repertoires in COVID-19. The overall study: COVID-19 samples collected from the United States, Italy and Spain covered acute and convalescent phases. T cells, B-cell-depleted T cells, or PBMCs provided the cDNA or gDNA that served as material.

CDR3 length equals 14 residues. V was pared by 2 bases and J by 3 bases, with 2 bases of the junction left unmatched. Germline-derived CDR1 and CDR2 are MGHDK and SYGVNS. In this sample, this clone turned up once. The protocol was immunoSEQ multiplex PCR, while the TCRdb copy is restricted to in-frame clones and leaves out a portion. The table records some 260,000 clones, roughly 88% of them present only once. Followed over time, Seattle patients had been enrolled while infection was active. This TCR came from a woman in her 70s with COVID-19, enrolled during active disease. The chain uses TRBV25-1 and TRBJ2-3; the match to TRBD1 covers 7 bases. Sequencing was carried out using peripheral blood. CDR3: CASSERTGTDTQYF. The CDR3 region has the DNA TGTGCCAGCAGTGAAAGGACAGGAACAGATACGCAGTATTTT.